This TCR beta chain derives from a study of T cell responses to AZD1222 COVID-19 vaccine. The CDR3 loop spans 15 amino acids. Trimming removed 5 bases from V and 0 bases from J; junction bases left unmatched: 5. CDR1 SQVTM and CDR2 ANQGSEA come from the germline V gene. Of note for this clone: Its antigen is not known.

Study-level results: In all cases, repertoires were sampled only after the peak T cell response.

The table came from immunoSEQ multiplex PCR; TCRdb's copy has only in-frame clones and leaves some out. This sample has fewer than 130,000 clones; 70% to 90% occur once, and the top ten carry roughly 2.5%. The TCR comes from an adult who received the AZD1222 COVID-19 vaccine. The chain links TRBV29-1 to TRBJ2-3, with 10 nucleotides matching TRBD2. The sample was peripheral blood, taken 28 days after the second AZD1222 dose. The CDR3: CSVPGLAESTDTQYF. DNA of the CDR3: TGCAGCGTTCCCGGACTAGCGGAAAGCACAGATACGCAGTATTTT.